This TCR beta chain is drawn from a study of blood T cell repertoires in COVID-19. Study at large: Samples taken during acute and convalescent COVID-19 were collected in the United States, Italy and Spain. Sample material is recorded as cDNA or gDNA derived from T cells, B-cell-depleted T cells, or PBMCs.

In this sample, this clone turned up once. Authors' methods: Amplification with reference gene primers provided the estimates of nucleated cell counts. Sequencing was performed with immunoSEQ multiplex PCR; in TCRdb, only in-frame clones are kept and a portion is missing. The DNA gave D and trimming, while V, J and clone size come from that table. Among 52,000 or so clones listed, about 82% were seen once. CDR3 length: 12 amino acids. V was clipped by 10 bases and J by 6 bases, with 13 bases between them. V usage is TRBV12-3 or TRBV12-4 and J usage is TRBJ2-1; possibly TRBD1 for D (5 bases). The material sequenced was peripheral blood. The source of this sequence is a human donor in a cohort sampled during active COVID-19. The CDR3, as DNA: TGTGCCACCAACCGGCAGGGCAATGAGCAGTTCTTC. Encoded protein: CATNRQGNEQFF.